This TCR beta chain was identified during a study of shared clonotypes between healthy human individuals (dated by TCRdb to about 2020). With respect to the entire study: A few men and two women, aged 18 to 49 years, made up the cohort. Per donor, three plates each were used for CD4 naive and CD4 memory, two for CD8 naive, and one for CD8 memory. To estimate repertoire size and how much clonotypes are shared between individuals, the study performed deep sequencing of blood TCR repertoires from about five healthy adults. Different laboratories and diverse techniques were used to prepare libraries and sequence TCR repertoires, to increase sequencing depth and limit assay-specific biases. Each donor's leukapheresis produced roughly between about 0.9 and 9.5 billion PBMCs. General findings and caveats noted by the study authors: Compared with non-shared clonotypes, the clonotypes found in all four sorted-subset donors had higher generation probabilities. Incomplete sequencing was indicated by rarefaction of sorted-subset datasets, despite the large sequencing depth. The genetic and exposure-history diversity represented was limited by the small number of donors. Naive subsets generally had larger estimated clonotype richness than memory subsets did. Pairwise subsampling led to the expectation that sequencing depth would affect the degree of clonotype sharing among donors. Sampling was limited to blood, and TCR repertoires in tissue likely differ from TCR repertoires in blood. When a handful of donors were compared, the shared fraction of clonotypes was roughly 4.8% for naive CD4, roughly 3.3% for naive CD8, 2.3% for memory CD4, and around 0.4% for memory CD8.

A note on this clone: Its recognized antigen is unknown. Base qualities are not at hand, and no much larger clone is one base apart.

The CDR3 sequence holds 14 residues, the cysteine and phenylalanine included. CDR3 DNA is the only sequence kept; it has 42 bases, read in frame from the first base. Looking up the germline V gene yields CDR1 SGHTA and CDR2 FQGNSA. Trimming at the junction amounts to 1 base on V and 7 bases on J, and the germline ends lie 13 bases apart. Donors were healthy HIV-negative adults with no recently reported acute infections or vaccinations. Every donor was a Caucasian adult residing in Nashville, Tennessee, USA. Magnetic negative selection was used to enrich CD4+ T cells, after which naive cells were positively selected on CD45RA and the negative fraction became the memory subset. Blood was collected by leukapheresis, and PBMCs were isolated by Ficoll-Histopaque density gradient centrifugation and then cryopreserved in liquid nitrogen vapor phase. Analytical flow cytometry was used to check the purity and quantity of each magnetically sorted T cell population. From each sorted fraction, genomic DNA was isolated and quantified by UV absorbance on a Nanodrop 2000c.

Using the deep immunoSEQ assay, multiplex PCR amplified TCR CDR3 regions from genomic DNA. For each cell subset, the extracted genomic DNA was distributed evenly across all wells of several immunoSEQ 96-well plates, and each plate served as one replicate. Each replicate PCR for sorted subsets received roughly 200 ng genomic DNA, equal to roughly 29,000 T cell genomes. Purified libraries were quantified with a Qubit 3.0 fluorometer, sized on a Bioanalyzer 2100, and re-quantified with the KAPA Library Quantification kit. A separate single-read 150-cycle Illumina NextSeq 550 flow cell was used to sequence each immunoSEQ 96-well plate. On the authors' methods: Because only junctional sequences without quality scores were contained in the immunoSEQ output, filtering matching that applied to full-length reads could not be performed. To assign V/J genes and CDR3, sequences were annotated against IMGT germline references using PyIR, a Python wrapper for IgBLAST v1.9. Reads were removed for weak V/J assignments (E-value above 1e-6), missing CDR3, stop codons, out-of-frame junctions, or ambiguous translated residues. A V3J clonotype was defined by an identical inferred V gene, J gene, and CDR3 amino acid sequence. To compute the percentage overlap between repertoires, the number of shared unique clonotypes was divided by the size of the smaller repertoire. Richness of each repertoire was evaluated using RTK rarefaction, the Chao1 estimator, and Recon v2.1 estimates of unobserved clonotypes. Generation probabilities were computed with OLGA for all TCRbeta clonotypes obtained by the gDNA method from several donors. TCRdb mirrors the immuneACCESS table, restricted to in-frame sequences. Some clones are absent from its copies; in checked studies, under half trace to an unresolved V gene, and the reason for the others is unknown. The V and J calls and clone size come from that table; D and trimming were worked out from the DNA. Counted in this sample were about 1.5 million clones; around 97% of them appeared once. Approximately 1% of the sample rests with the top ten.

The sequenced material came from naive CD4+ T cells sorted from blood. What this sample's cell subset or site label stands for: CD45RA+ positively selected. In this chain, TRBV7-2 is recombined with TRBJ2-5; 6 matching bases give a weak D call of TRBD2. The receptor's source is a man under 40 in good health. DNA sequence: TGTGCCAGCAGCTTAGGGCGGGATCAGGGGACCCAGTACTTC. Translated, it gives CASSLGRDQGTQYF.